The entry below describes one T cell receptor (beta chain). The antigen remains undetermined. The source of the sample is a study of tissue T cells after allogeneic stem cell transplantation. General study findings and limits: Few T cell clones were shared across patients, but motif clusters showed tissue-specific shared signatures. Blood and spleen captured only part of the tissue TCR repertoire.

V lost 7 bases, J lost 3 bases, and 10 bases lay in between. The CDR3 runs 12 residues. The germline V gene has CDR1 SGHAT and CDR2 FQNNGV. Sequencing of TCRbeta CDR3 at survey depth gave sequences and template counts. The method was immunoSEQ multiplex PCR; TCRdb's version includes in-frame clones alone and lacks a portion of them. Of 7,000 or so clones in the sample, under 75% are singletons; the top ten hold under 25%. Comparators were a few non-transplant cancer patients without known GI disease. The rearrangement links TRBV11-2 to TRBJ2-7; D is unresolved. The clonotype originates from a female donor older than 55 with lung cancer. The material was duodenum tissue, obtained at autopsy. CDR3 in amino acids: CASKHRIYEQYF. The DNA for the CDR3 is TGTGCCAGCAAACATAGGATCTACGAGCAGTACTTC. Combining the CDR3 with reference TRBV11-2 and TRBJ2-7 gives the whole variable domain EAGVAQSPRYKIIEKRQSVAFWCNPISGHATLYWYQQILGQGPKLLIQFQNNGVVDDSQLPKDRFSAERLKGVDSTLKIQPAKLEDSAVYLCASKHRIYEQYFGPGTRLTVT.